Below, 26 T cell receptor beta chains from the same sample are listed, as sequenced in a study of shared clonotypes between healthy human individuals. Method: immunoSEQ multiplex PCR; TCRdb's copy keeps in-frame clones and lacks some. Here the sample spans 1.5 million to 2.5 million clones, over 85% being singletons. Positive CCR7 selection of CD45RO-negative cells yielded the naive CD8 cells, and terminally differentiated effector memory CD45RA+ cells were excluded. Sequencing was carried out using naive CD8+ T cells sorted from blood. Source of these receptors: a man younger than 35 in good health.

This clone was seen only once. The chain is built from TRBV28 and TRBJ2-5; D is undetermined. V shed 1 base and J shed 4 bases, with 7 bases lying between them. The CDR3 length is 13 residues. From germline, CDR1 is MDHEN and CDR2 SYDVKM. CDR3 in DNA: TGTGCCAGCAGTTTATTAGCTTCAGAGACCCAGTACTTC. Its translation: CASSLLASETQYF.

Here the CDR3 DNA reads TGTGCCAGCAGCCAAGATCCCCCCCCCGGATCCTACGAGCAGTACTTC. This sequence encodes CASSQDPPPGSYEQYF. This chain connects TRBV7-2 to TRBJ2-7; D is ambiguous. From germline, CDR1 is SGHTA and CDR2 FQGNSA. With 5 bases removed from V and 1 base from J, the gap between germline ends came to 18 bases. The length of the CDR3 is 16 residues.

This sequence joins TRBV19 and TRBJ2-1; D is uncertain. CDR1 LNHDA and CDR2 SQIVND come from the germline V gene (reference sequence). V was cut by 9 bases and J by 4 bases, with 7 bases left in between. The CDR3 runs to 11 residues. DNA for the CDR3: TGTGCCAGCCAGGAATACAATGAGCAGTTCTTC. Its protein product is CASQEYNEQFF.

V and J are TRBV2 and TRBJ2-7; D remains ambiguous. Germline CDR1 reads SNHLY; CDR2 reads FYNNEI. The CDR3 consists of 17 residues. The V end was cut by 2 bases, the J end by 0 bases, with 17 bases between. The CDR3 is CASSELSVSESSYEQYF. DNA for the CDR3: TGTGCCAGCAGTGAACTCTCTGTGTCGGAGAGCTCCTACGAGCAGTACTTC.

This clone has more than one count but fewer than ten. The chain combines TRBV9 with TRBJ1-5, with D unresolved. V lost 4 bases, J lost 0 bases, and 11 bases lay in between. From germline, CDR1 is SGDLS and CDR2 YYNGEE. CDR3 length: 15 residues. CDR3 region: CASSRGSYSNQPQHF. In DNA form, the CDR3 reads TGTGCCAGCAGCCGGGGAAGTTATAGCAATCAGCCCCAGCATTTT.

V gene TRBV27 combines with J gene TRBJ1-2; D not resolved. This CDR3 contains 14 residues. CDR1 is MNHEY, CDR2 SMNVEV, per germline (reference sequence). Trimming took off 4 bases at V and 6 bases at J, with 15 bases between the two ends. CDR3 sequence reads: CASSSEYQPHGYTF. In DNA, the CDR3 is TGTGCCAGCAGTTCAGAATATCAACCCCATGGCTACACCTTC.

Comment on this clone: Mismatch with germline at one junction end may stem from a read error. This chain joins TRBV7-7 and TRBJ2-7, with unresolved D. CDR1 and CDR2 (germline): SSHAT, FNYEAQ (reference sequence). The CDR3 consists of 13 residues. In DNA, the CDR3 is TGTGCTAGCAGCTTTGGTAGGTCCTACGAGCAGTACTTC. It specifies CASSFGRSYEQYF.

The chain uses TRBV6-5 and TRBJ2-2; D is undetermined. The length of the CDR3 is 14 residues. V was trimmed by 5 bases and J by 4 bases, leaving 11 bases between them. The V gene's germline CDR1 is MNHEY and CDR2 SVGAGI. The CDR3 sequence: CASSPWVLTGELFF. The CDR3 DNA follows: TGTGCCAGCAGTCCTTGGGTCCTCACCGGGGAGCTGTTTTTT.

This chain connects TRBV5-1 to TRBJ2-1, with 7 bases identical to TRBD2. CDR1 SGHRS and CDR2 YFSETQ come from the germline V gene. Trimming took 4 bases from V and 6 from J; bases not matched to a gene: 22. The CDR3 is 19 residues long. The CDR3 DNA follows: TGCGCCAGCAGCCGGTATTGGAGTGGCGGGGGAGGAGTGGGCAATGAGCAGTTCTTC. Amino acid sequence: CASSRYWSGGGGVGNEQFF.

V is TRBV4-1 and J is TRBJ1-4; no reliable D call. Per the germline V gene, CDR1 is MGHRA and CDR2 is YSYEKL. The germline V and J ends were trimmed by 1 base and 6 bases, with 9 bases remaining between them. The CDR3 covers 14 residues. CDR3 residues: CASSQGSTDEKLFF. In DNA form, the CDR3 reads TGCGCCAGCAGCCAAGGGAGCACAGATGAAAAACTGTTTTTT.

The chain combines TRBV28 with TRBJ1-5; D possibly corresponds to TRBD1 (5 bases). The CDR3 runs to 15 residues. The V and J ends lost 6 bases and 2 bases respectively, with 14 bases between them. Germline assignment: CDR1 MDHEN and CDR2 SYDVKM. This CDR3 is CASSPEGQGNQPQHF. CDR3 nucleotide sequence: TGTGCCAGCAGCCCCGAGGGGCAAGGCAATCAGCCCCAGCATTTT.

The chain is built from TRBV6-1 and TRBJ1-2, with a weak D call TRBD1 (5 bases). The germline V and J ends were trimmed by 2 bases and 6 bases, with 10 bases remaining between them. Germline-derived CDR1 and CDR2 are MNHNS and SASEGT. This CDR3 has 13 amino acids. As DNA, the CDR3 is TGTGCCAGCAGTGAAATCGGGGGGGATGGCTACACCTTC. Protein sequence: CASSEIGGDGYTF.

The V and J genes are TRBV30 and TRBJ1-2; D remains unclear. The germline V and J ends were trimmed by 3 bases and 1 base, with 18 bases remaining between them. Germline-derived CDR1 and CDR2 are GTSNPN and SVGIG (reference sequence). The CDR3 is 16 amino acids. This CDR3 reads CAWSPLKTIFNYGYTF. The CDR3, as DNA: TGTGCCTGGAGCCCGTTGAAGACAATTTTTAACTATGGCTACACCTTC. The full variable domain, its missing parts supplied by reference TRBV30 and TRBJ1-2, is SQTIHQWPATLVQPVGSPLSLECTVEGTSNPNLYWYRQAAGRGLQLLFYSVGIGQISSEVPQNLSASRPQDRQFILSSKKLLLSDSGFYLCAWSPLKTIFNYGYTFGSGTRLTVV.

The chain links TRBV5-1 to TRBJ1-2; D may be TRBD1 (6 bases). Trimming removed 5 bases at V and 1 base at J, with 12 bases between. CDR3 length equals 14 residues. The germline V gene encodes CDR1 SGHRS and CDR2 YFSETQ. CDR3 coding DNA: TGCGCCAGCAGTTCCGGGACACTTAACTATGGCTACACCTTC. Its protein product is CASSSGTLNYGYTF.

CDR3 residues: CASDPTVGAGDTQYF. CDR3 nucleotide sequence: TGTGCCAGCGACCCGACTGTCGGGGCGGGAGATACGCAGTATTTT. This rearrangement joins TRBV2 to TRBJ2-3; D tentatively fits TRBD1 or TRBD2 (5 bases each). CDR1 is SNHLY, CDR2 FYNNEI, per germline. The CDR3 covers 15 residues. The V and J ends lost 8 bases and 5 bases respectively, with 20 bases between them.

The chain links TRBV27 to TRBJ1-2; 8 bases line up with TRBD1. CDR1 is MNHEY, CDR2 SMNVEV, per germline (reference sequence). The CDR3 has 13 amino acids. J was trimmed by 4 bases and V by 5 bases; bases with no gene match: 3. In nucleotides, the CDR3 is TGTGCCAGCAGTGTCGGGACAGGCTATGGCTACACCTTC. Translating gives CASSVGTGYGYTF.

Notes on this clone: Additional DNA sequences in this sample encode the identical CDR3. The chain uses TRBV5-1 and TRBJ1-1, with TRBD1 matching over 9 bases. V was clipped by 5 bases and J by 2 bases; unmatched bases: 7. The length of the CDR3 is 15 residues. The germline V gene has CDR1 SGHRS and CDR2 YFSETQ. The DNA for the CDR3 is TGCGCCAGCAGTCTAAGGGGACAGGGAAACACTGAAGCTTTCTTT. Its translation: CASSLRGQGNTEAFF. The full variable domain, with the rest looked up from reference TRBV5-1 and TRBJ1-1, is KAGVTQTPRYLIKTRGQQVTLSCSPISGHRSVSWYQQTPGQGLQFLFEYFSETQRNKGNFPGRFSGRQFSNSRSEMNVSTLELGDSALYLCASSLRGQGNTEAFFGQGTRLTVV.

The rearrangement joins TRBV2 to TRBJ2-2; TRBD1 matches at 7 bases. The CDR3 is 18 amino acids. Germline V gives CDR1 SNHLY, CDR2 FYNNEI. J was trimmed by 3 bases and V by 1 base; bases with no gene match: 11. CDR3 DNA: TGTGCCAGCAGTGAAGGACAGGGATTGGAAAGGGACACCGGGGAGCTGTTTTTT. Translation gives CASSEGQGLERDTGELFF.

CDR3 sequence reads: CAWRVTGEDEQFF. The CDR3 nucleotides are TGTGCCTGGAGAGTGACAGGCGAAGATGAGCAGTTCTTC. The chain joins TRBV30 to TRBJ2-1; TRBD1 might be the D (6 bases). Germline V gene data show CDR1 as GTSNPN and CDR2 as SVGIG (reference sequence). The CDR3 contains 13 residues. V lost 3 bases, J lost 8 bases, and 14 bases lay in between.

Concerning this clone itself: The sample contains more than one DNA sequence encoding this CDR3. The CDR3 sequence: CASSQDRGTEAFF. The CDR3 nucleotides are TGTGCCAGCAGTCAGGACCGGGGCACTGAAGCTTTCTTT. The chain has TRBV6-5 and TRBJ1-1; D call uncertain. Germline CDR1 and CDR2: MNHEY and SVGAGI. The CDR3 runs to 13 residues. V lost 5 bases and J lost 4, with 11 bases in between.

CDR3 nucleotides: TGTGCCAGCAGTTTATCCTCCGAACCGAACACTGAAGCTTTCTTT. Translated, it gives CASSLSSEPNTEAFF. The chain carries TRBV27 and TRBJ1-1; D remains ambiguous. V was pared by 0 bases and J by 1 base, with 9 bases between. CDR1 and CDR2 (germline): MNHEY, SMNVEV (reference sequence). This CDR3 comprises 15 residues.

The V and J genes are TRBV11-2 and TRBJ1-1; 9 positions agree with TRBD1. CDR1 and CDR2 (germline): SGHAT, FQNNGV. This CDR3 is 16 amino acids long. V shed 2 bases, J shed 7 bases, and the junction held 11 bases outside the gene matches. CDR3 region: CASSLRSGTGWVEAFF. CDR3 sequence (DNA): TGTGCCAGCAGCTTACGGTCCGGGACAGGGTGGGTTGAAGCTTTCTTT.

CDR3 loop: CASSPGTDWVEQFF. The CDR3 DNA follows: TGTGCCAGCAGCCCGGGGACTGATTGGGTCGAGCAGTTCTTC. This rearrangement joins TRBV11-3 to TRBJ2-1; perhaps TRBD2 as D (6 bases). The V end lost 5 bases, the J end lost 10 bases, and 18 bases lay between the germline ends. CDR3 size: 14 residues. The germline CDR1 and CDR2 sequences are SGHNT and YENEEA.

The V gene is TRBV10-3, the J gene TRBJ2-1; 11 bases are shared with TRBD2. Germline loops: CDR1 ENHRY, CDR2 SYGVKD. The V and J ends lost 7 bases and 6 bases, in that order; junction bases with no gene match: 2. The CDR3 is 13 amino acids. CDR3: CAINGLAGNEQFF. In DNA form, the CDR3 reads TGTGCCATCAACGGACTAGCGGGCAATGAGCAGTTCTTC.

The J gene is TRBJ1-5, the V gene TRBV15, with D uncertain. Deletions cut 1 base from V and 3 bases from J, with 7 bases between. Per germline, CDR1 LNHNV and CDR2 YYDKDF (reference sequence). This CDR3 has 14 amino acids. CDR3 bases: TGTGCCACCAGCAGAGGCCCGGCCAATCAGCCCCAGCATTTT. This codes for CATSRGPANQPQHF.

The V call is TRBV7-9, the J call TRBJ2-1; 8 positions match TRBD1. Germline loops: CDR1 SEHNR, CDR2 FQNEAQ (reference sequence). The CDR3 runs 17 residues. Trimming took 5 bases from V and 3 from J; bases not matched to a gene: 12. The CDR3 sequence is CASSPPPGTGRYNEQFF. Written as DNA, the CDR3 is TGTGCCAGCAGCCCGCCGCCGGGGACAGGCCGCTACAATGAGCAGTTCTTC.